This T cell receptor (beta chain) was identified in a study of T cells in pancreatic ductal adenocarcinoma. Comments on this clone: What it binds is not known.

Sequencing used immunoSEQ multiplex PCR; TCRdb keeps in-frame clones, though not all of them. Of roughly 100,000 clones detected, 90% to 95% appear once; the ten largest clones hold less than 4%. No neoadjuvant therapy was given to the selected pancreatic ductal adenocarcinoma patients before their surgery. Study findings and constraints: Enrichment of CD45RO+ effector over naive T cells in tumors may bias clonality. Results skew toward the minority of patients with early-stage disease. Blood had more productive templates and around 8.2-fold more unique clonotypes than tumor. No significant tumor-blood clonality difference; means were about 0.1 and 0.065.

Germline loops: CDR1 GTSNPN, CDR2 SVGIG (reference sequence). Trimming removed 4 bases from V and 3 bases from J, with 25 bases in between. The CDR3 contains 18 residues. The sample comprised PBMCs. The receptor was derived from a human donor with pancreatic ductal adenocarcinoma. This chain joins TRBV30 and TRBJ2-1; TRBD1 is a possible D gene (10 bases). This CDR3 is CAWMGQGSSGTYYNEQFF. Written as DNA, the CDR3 is TGTGCCTGGATGGGACAGGGGTCTAGCGGGACCTACTACAATGAGCAGTTCTTC. The full variable domain, in which reference TRBV30 and TRBJ2-1 provide the parts outside the CDR3, is SQTIHQWPATLVQPVGSPLSLECTVEGTSNPNLYWYRQAAGRGLQLLFYSVGIGQISSEVPQNLSASRPQDRQFILSSKKLLLSDSGFYLCAWMGQGSSGTYYNEQFFGPGTRLTVL.